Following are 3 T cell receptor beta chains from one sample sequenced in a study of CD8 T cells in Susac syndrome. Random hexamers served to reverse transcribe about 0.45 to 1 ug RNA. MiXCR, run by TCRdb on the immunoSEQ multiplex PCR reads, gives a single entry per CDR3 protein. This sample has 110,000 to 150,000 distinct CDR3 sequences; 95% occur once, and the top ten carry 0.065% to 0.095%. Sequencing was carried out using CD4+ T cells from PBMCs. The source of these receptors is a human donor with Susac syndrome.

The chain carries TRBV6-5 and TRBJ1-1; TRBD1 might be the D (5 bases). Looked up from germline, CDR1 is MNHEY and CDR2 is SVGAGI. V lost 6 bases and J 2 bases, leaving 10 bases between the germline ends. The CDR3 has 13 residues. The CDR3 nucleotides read TGTGCCAGCAGCCGCCAGGGCAACACTGAAGCTTTCTTT. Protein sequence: CASSRQGNTEAFF.

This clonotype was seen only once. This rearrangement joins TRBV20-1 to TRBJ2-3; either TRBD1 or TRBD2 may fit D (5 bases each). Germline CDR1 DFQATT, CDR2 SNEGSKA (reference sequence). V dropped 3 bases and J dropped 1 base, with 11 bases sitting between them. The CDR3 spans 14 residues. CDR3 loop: CSASLGPGTDTQYF. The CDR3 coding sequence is TGCAGTGCTAGTTTGGGACCGGGCACAGATACGCAGTATTTT.

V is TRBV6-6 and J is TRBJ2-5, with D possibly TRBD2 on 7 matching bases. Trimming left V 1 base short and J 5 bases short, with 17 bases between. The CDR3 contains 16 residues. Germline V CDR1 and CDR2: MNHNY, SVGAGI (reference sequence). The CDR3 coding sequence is TGTGCCAGCAGTTACTTTGAGGGGGGGACTCGGGAGACCCAGTACTTC. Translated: CASSYFEGGTRETQYF.